These 23 T cell receptor beta chains originate from one sample sequenced in a study of T cell changes during pregnancy in multiple sclerosis. TCRdb's table, derived via immunoSEQ multiplex PCR, lists solely in-frame clones and lacks some. This table has about 36,000 clones, 88% appearing once. Sample: CD4+ T cells from peripheral blood mononuclear cells, taken in the first trimester of pregnancy. Every receptor here comes from a female donor with multiple sclerosis, enrolled in a pregnancy study.

V and J are TRBV19 and TRBJ2-1, with TRBD2 matching over 9 bases. This CDR3 comprises 16 residues. CDR1 and CDR2 from the germline V gene are LNHDA and SQIVND (reference sequence). With V trimmed by 4 bases and J by 8 bases, 12 bases remained unmatched. The CDR3, as DNA: TGTGCCAGTAGTAACCTAGCGGGGAGTTACATCGATGAGCAGTTCTTC. It codes for CASSNLAGSYIDEQFF.

In its sample, this clone was seen once. The J gene is TRBJ1-1, the V gene TRBV10-3; 9 bases are shared with TRBD1. V trimming: 2 bases; J trimming: 5 bases; junction bases outside the gene matches: 6. Per the germline V gene, CDR1 is ENHRY and CDR2 is SYGVKD. The CDR3 has 15 residues. The CDR3 spells CAISESPDRGTEAFF. The CDR3 DNA sequence: TGTGCCATCAGTGAGAGCCCGGACAGGGGAACTGAAGCTTTCTTT.

The chain uses TRBV27 and TRBJ2-3, with 8 nucleotides matching TRBD2. The CDR3 covers 14 residues. The ends lost 4 bases at V and 4 bases at J; junction bases unmatched: 4. Germline CDR1 is MNHEY and CDR2 is SMNVEV (reference sequence). The CDR3 coding sequence is TGTGCCAGCAGTTGGGCGGGAGGCGCAGATACGCAGTATTTT. Translation: CASSWAGGADTQYF.

The chain joins TRBV6-4 to TRBJ2-2; 11 bases match TRBD2. The germline V gene has CDR1 MRHNA and CDR2 SNTAGT. The CDR3 sequence is 18 residues long. The ends lost 2 bases at V and 1 base at J; junction bases unmatched: 6. The CDR3 DNA reads TGTGCCAGCAGTGACGCCCCTCTAGCGGGAGGGAACACCGGGGAGCTGTTTTTT. This gives the protein CASSDAPLAGGNTGELFF.

This chain uses TRBV2 with TRBJ2-1; 11 bases match TRBD2. Germline V CDR1 and CDR2: SNHLY, FYNNEI. This CDR3 region has 15 residues. J lost 5 bases, V lost 4 bases, and 4 bases had no gene match. CDR3 nucleotides: TGTGCCAGCAGTGGGGGGACTAGCGGCCACAATGAGCAGTTCTTC. As protein: CASSGGTSGHNEQFF.

CDR3 nucleotides: TGTGCCAGCAGTGGGGGTTGGGTAGCGGGCACAGATACGCAGTATTTT. This sequence encodes CASSGGWVAGTDTQYF. The chain combines TRBV6-1 with TRBJ2-3; perhaps TRBD2 as D (6 bases). With 4 bases removed from V and 1 base from J, the gap between germline ends came to 15 bases. Per the germline V gene, CDR1 is MNHNS and CDR2 is SASEGT. CDR3 length: 16 amino acids.

The table lists this clone with a few counts. The genes are TRBV2 and TRBJ1-3, with D possibly TRBD1 on 6 matching bases. From germline, CDR1 is SNHLY and CDR2 FYNNEI. V was shortened by 6 bases and J by 0 bases, with 6 bases between the two germline ends. The length of the CDR3 is 13 residues. The CDR3 region is CASRQGSGNTIYF. The CDR3 DNA reads TGTGCCAGCAGACAGGGCTCTGGAAACACCATATATTTT.

The chain uses TRBV27 and TRBJ2-7; the match to TRBD2 covers 12 bases. CDR3 length equals 17 residues. Trimming cost V 2 bases and J 3 bases; bases outside gene matches: 8. Germline loops: CDR1 MNHEY, CDR2 SMNVEV (reference sequence). CDR3 residues: CASSLLSSGRALYEQYF. CDR3 DNA sequence: TGTGCCAGCAGTTTACTTTCTAGCGGGAGGGCCCTCTACGAGCAGTACTTC.

The chain employs TRBV7-9 and TRBJ2-7, with a possible D match to TRBD1 (6 bases). Trimming left V 5 bases short and J 2 bases short, with 13 bases between. CDR1 and CDR2 (germline): SEHNR, FQNEAQ (reference sequence). CDR3 length: 14 residues. Here the CDR3 reads CASSHRDITYEQYF. DNA for the CDR3: TGTGCCAGCAGCCACCGGGACATCACCTACGAGCAGTACTTC. The full variable domain, its missing parts supplied by reference TRBV7-9 and TRBJ2-7, is DTGVSQNPRHKITKRGQNVTFRCDPISEHNRLYWYRQTLGQGPEFLTYFQNEAQLEKSRLLSDRFSAERPKGSFSTLEIQRTEQGDSAMYLCASSHRDITYEQYFGPGTRLTVT.

The genes are TRBV30 and TRBJ1-1, with 11 positions matching TRBD1. The germline gives CDR1 GTSNPN, CDR2 SVGIG (reference sequence). Losses at the gene ends were 2 bases for V and 6 bases for J; bases not matched to a gene: 2. The CDR3 consists of 13 residues. CDR3 sequence: CAWSRDRGAEAFF. DNA of the CDR3: TGTGCCTGGAGTAGGGACAGGGGGGCTGAAGCTTTCTTT.

The chain recombines TRBV6-1 with TRBJ2-1; 9 nucleotides align to TRBD1. The CDR3 runs to 14 residues. V lost 8 bases to trimming and J lost 6 bases; unmatched junction nucleotides: 8. Germline lookup yields CDR1 MNHNS and CDR2 SASEGT. The CDR3 DNA reads as TGTGCCAGCCGGACAGGGGAGGGTATCAATGAGCAGTTCTTC. The encoded protein is CASRTGEGINEQFF.

This chain links TRBV5-1 with TRBJ2-7, with D perhaps TRBD1 (6 bases). The CDR3 runs to 15 residues. Germline-derived CDR1 and CDR2 are SGHRS and YFSETQ. The V end lost 0 bases, the J end lost 2 bases, and 12 bases lay between the germline ends. In DNA, the CDR3 is TGCGCCAGCAGCTTGGCGGGTGGGGGCCCCTACGAGCAGTACTTC. Translation gives CASSLAGGGPYEQYF.

The gene calls are TRBV6-5 and TRBJ2-7; D perhaps matches TRBD1 (6 bases). The V end lost 5 bases, the J end lost 12 bases, and 17 bases lay between the germline ends. Germline CDR1 is MNHEY and CDR2 is SVGAGI. CDR3 length equals 12 residues. The CDR3 DNA reads TGTGCCAGCAGTGGACAAGGGACATTTCGGTACTTC. It yields the protein CASSGQGTFRYF.

V gene TRBV5-1 combines with J gene TRBJ2-1, with no clear D. V was cut by 4 bases and J by 7 bases, with 6 bases left in between. Germline V gene data show CDR1 as SGHRS and CDR2 as YFSETQ. CDR3 length equals 11 residues. The CDR3 nucleotides read TGCGCCAGCAGCCAAACTAATGAGCAGTTCTTC. This translates into CASSQTNEQFF.

This clone was picked up one time. This rearrangement joins TRBV5-5 to TRBJ2-6; possible D gene TRBD2, 5 bases. Germline V CDR1 and CDR2: SGHKS, YYEKEE (reference sequence). Trimming took 0 bases from V and 3 from J, leaving 22 bases between them. The CDR3 covers 20 residues. The CDR3 DNA sequence: TGTGCCAGCAGCTTGGCGGGTCTAGAGGGCCTGATGCTTGGGGCCAACGTCCTGACTTTC. It encodes CASSLAGLEGLMLGANVLTF.

This chain links TRBV6-1 with TRBJ1-6; 8 bases align to TRBD1. The CDR3 sequence is 17 residues long. V trimming: 4 bases; J trimming: 7 bases; junction bases outside the gene matches: 12. From germline, CDR1 is MNHNS and CDR2 SASEGT. The CDR3 bases are TGTGCCAGCAGTGGGCCGCAGGCGGGACAGGCAAATTCACCCCTCCACTTT. Translated, it gives CASSGPQAGQANSPLHF.

The count of this clone is one. This chain joins TRBV5-1 and TRBJ2-5; D call uncertain. V was trimmed by 1 base and J by 1 base, leaving 8 bases between them. Per the germline V gene, CDR1 is SGHRS and CDR2 is YFSETQ. The CDR3 is made up of 14 amino acids. CDR3 coding DNA: TGCGCCAGCAGCTTGTCGGGTATCCAAGAGACCCAGTACTTC. Its protein is CASSLSGIQETQYF.

The chain uses TRBV28 and TRBJ2-7, with 11 bases fitting TRBD2. Germline V lookup: CDR1 MDHEN, CDR2 SYDVKM. There are 20 residues in the CDR3. V dropped 2 bases and J dropped 0; count of bases not matched to a gene: 15. For the CDR3, the DNA is TGTGCCAGCAGTTTAAAATTAGAGTCTAGCGGGAGGTTTAGCTCCTACGAGCAGTACTTC. The encoded protein is CASSLKLESSGRFSSYEQYF.

The chain joins TRBV15 to TRBJ2-7; D not resolved. Germline CDR1 reads LNHNV; CDR2 reads YYDKDF (reference sequence). V was shortened by 6 bases and J by 1 base, with 10 bases between the two germline ends. The CDR3 has 13 residues. CDR3 sequence reads: CATRLGFSYEQYF. CDR3 DNA: TGTGCCACCAGGCTAGGTTTTTCCTACGAGCAGTACTTC. The full variable domain, its missing parts supplied by reference TRBV15 and TRBJ2-7, is DAMVIQNPRYQVTQFGKPVTLSCSQTLNHNVMYWYQQKSSQAPKLLFHYYDKDFNNEADTPDNFQSRRPNTSFCFLDIRSPGLGDTAMYLCATRLGFSYEQYFGPGTRLTVT.

The chain recombines TRBV19 with TRBJ2-7; TRBD1 matches 7 bases. The CDR3 runs 15 residues. V was pared by 7 bases and J by 2 bases, with 11 bases of the junction left unmatched. Germline CDR1 reads LNHDA; CDR2 reads SQIVND (reference sequence). The CDR3 sequence is CASKAQSGQAYEQYF. CDR3 bases: TGTGCCAGTAAAGCTCAGTCAGGACAGGCCTACGAGCAGTACTTC.

The rearrangement uses TRBV5-1 and TRBJ2-3; 9 nucleotides line up with TRBD1. Germline CDR1 SGHRS, CDR2 YFSETQ. V was pared by 3 bases and J by 2 bases, with 16 bases of the junction left unmatched. The CDR3 contains 19 residues. The CDR3 reads CASSSGLLAGQGYTDTQYF. The CDR3 DNA sequence: TGCGCCAGCAGCTCAGGTCTTCTTGCGGGACAGGGTTACACAGATACGCAGTATTTT.

This chain joins TRBV6-5 and TRBJ1-3; no clear D. The CDR3 has 15 residues. V lost 0 bases and J 1 base, leaving 7 bases between the germline ends. Germline assignment: CDR1 MNHEY and CDR2 SVGAGI. The CDR3 nucleotides read TGTGCCAGCAGTTACTCGAGCCCGTCTGGAAACACCATATATTTT. Translation gives CASSYSSPSGNTIYF.

The genes are TRBV28 and TRBJ2-4, with D perhaps matching TRBD2 (5 bases). CDR1 and CDR2 (germline): MDHEN, SYDVKM. Trimming pared 11 bases from V and 8 bases from J, leaving 22 bases between. CDR3 length equals 14 residues. CDR3 region: CAPTVSRGLDIQYF. CDR3 DNA: TGTGCCCCTACGGTGAGTAGAGGGTTAGACATTCAGTACTTC.